This entry is about one T cell receptor beta chain. This clonotype was detected many times. Its antigen specificity is not known. Relative to the germline gene, one junction end is altered; a read error may explain this. The CDR3 runs 14 residues from the cysteine to the phenylalanine. Only the CDR3 DNA stays, 42 bases, in frame from base 1. From a lookup of the germline V gene, CDR1 and CDR2 are SGHVS and FQNEAQ. The library relied on 5' RACE. Sequencing was performed on an Illumina HiSeq 2000. Template switching introduced a universal primer binding site; the final cDNA contained a unique molecular identifier, enabling accurate counting of TCR cDNA molecules. Specific primers in the conserved constant-segment region were used to synthesize first-strand cDNA for TCR alpha and beta chains. Each cDNA library was double barcoded, with a SMART-Mk sample barcode plus Illumina barcodes, to control for contamination. TruSeq adapter sequences and Illumina sample barcodes were added in two successive PCR steps. The TCR alpha and beta cDNA libraries were sequenced on the Illumina HiSeq platform using custom primers. The study's processing was this. MiGEC processed the raw reads to extract unique molecular identifiers, while MiXCR was used to determine the CDR3 positions. Recombination models were inferred per individual with the repgenHMM and IGoR tools using an EM algorithm. The analysis of shared clonotypes was done with the tcR package in R, with sharing normalized by the product of cloneset sizes. Out-of-frame nonproductive sequences were analyzed to study raw recombination free of thymic and clonal selection effects. In-frame beta chains were kept once TCRdb had trimmed the public reads at Q25 with fastp and called clones with MiXCR. Every CDR3 protein is listed once, alongside the most common genes and DNA of its rows. In this record, the V and J calls reflect TCRdb's handling and not the investigators' own analysis. A total of a few hundred thousand distinct CDR3 sequences appear in this sample, approximately 10% of them only once. In total, the top ten clones hold approximately 3.2% of the sample.

Every donor in the study was a healthy Caucasian. The twin cohort comprised three pairs of female monozygotic twins, all aged about 18 to 29 years. Peripheral blood mononuclear cells were used as the source from which RNA for TCR libraries was isolated. These data belong to a study of identical twins (dated by TCRdb to about 2016). Turning to the overall study: TCR alpha and beta repertoires from monozygotic twins, unrelated adults of various ages and cord blood were deep-sequenced to test whether fetal clonotypes persist. To rule out contamination, the twin experiments were replicated at different times with different library preparation protocols.

Paper-wide results and their limitations: In monozygotic twins, recombination models systematically underestimated out-of-frame TCR alpha sharing, but the models matched the sharing seen between unrelated individuals. Excess twin sharing in beta out-of-frame sequences was weaker because fewer shared sequences lowered the signal-to-noise ratio. Because the same donors could not be followed over many years, the conclusions depended on cross-sectional statistical analysis. Zero-insertion analyses could be partly confounded by invariant T cells such as MAIT and iNKT, though diverse VJ usage argued against such confounding for most clonotypes. Abundant cord blood beta clonotypes carried fewer insertions; young adult naive repertoires showed a weaker similar trend, while memory repertoires showed none. Out-of-frame TCR alpha sequences shared between twins showed an excess of low generation-probability sequences compared with coincidental sharing between unrelated individuals.

The same sample was also used in a study of yellow fever vaccine responses in identical twins. From the second report: The T cell response to vaccination in identical twins was reported by the authors to appear partly convergent and partly personalized. Focusing on identical twins, the study followed the T cell clones that responded to the vaccine, and did so with precision.

Sequencing used PBMCs. The receptor comes from a woman between 18 and 29 years old in good health. The chain joins TRBV7-8 to TRBJ1-4; TRBD1 fits 8 bases in the junction. The nucleotide sequence reads as follows: TGCGCCAGCAGCTCCGGACAGGGAGGAGAAAAACTGTTTTTT. It specifies CASSSGQGGEKLFF.